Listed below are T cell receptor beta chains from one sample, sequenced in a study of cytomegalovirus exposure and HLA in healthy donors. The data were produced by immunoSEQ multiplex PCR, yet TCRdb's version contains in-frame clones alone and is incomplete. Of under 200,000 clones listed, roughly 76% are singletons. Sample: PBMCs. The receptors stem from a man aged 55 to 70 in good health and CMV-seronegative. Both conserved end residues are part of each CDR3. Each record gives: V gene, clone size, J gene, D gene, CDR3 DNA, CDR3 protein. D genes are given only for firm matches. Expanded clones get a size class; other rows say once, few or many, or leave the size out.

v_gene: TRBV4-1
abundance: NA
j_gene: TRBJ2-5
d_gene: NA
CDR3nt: TGCGCCAGCAGCCAAGAGGCAGGGGAGTGGGAGACCCAGTACTTC
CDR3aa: CASSQEAGEWETQYF

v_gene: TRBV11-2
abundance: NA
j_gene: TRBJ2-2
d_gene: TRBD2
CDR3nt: TGTGCCAGCAGCTTCCTAGCGGGGGACACCGGGGAGCTGTTTTTT
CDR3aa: CASSFLAGDTGELFF

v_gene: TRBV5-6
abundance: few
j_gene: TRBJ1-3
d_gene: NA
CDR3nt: TGTGCCAGCAGCTTGGAAGGCAGGGGAGGAAACACCATATATTTT
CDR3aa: CASSLEGRGGNTIYF

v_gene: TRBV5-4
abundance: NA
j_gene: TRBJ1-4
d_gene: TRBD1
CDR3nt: TGTGCCAGCAGCCCCGAAATCGACAGGGTAGGGGAAAAACTGTTTTTT
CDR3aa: CASSPEIDRVGEKLFF

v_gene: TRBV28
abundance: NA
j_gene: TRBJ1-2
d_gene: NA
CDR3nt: TGTGCCAGCAGACGGGGGGGAAGGGGCTATGGCTACACCTTC
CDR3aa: CASRRGGRGYGYTF

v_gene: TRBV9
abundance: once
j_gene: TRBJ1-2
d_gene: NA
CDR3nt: TGTGCCAGCAGCCGTCGGCTAGGGGCATTCACCTATGGCTACACCTTC
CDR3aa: CASSRRLGAFTYGYTF

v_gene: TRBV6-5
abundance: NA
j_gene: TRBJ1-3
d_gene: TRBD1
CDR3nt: TGTGCCAGCAGTCCAAGGGGGCTCGGAAACACCATATATTTT
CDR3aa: CASSPRGLGNTIYF

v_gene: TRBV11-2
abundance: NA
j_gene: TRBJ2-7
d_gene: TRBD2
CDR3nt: TGTGCCAGCAGCTATTCACCAGCGGGGGGATCGGCCGAGCAGTACTTC
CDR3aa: CASSYSPAGGSAEQYF

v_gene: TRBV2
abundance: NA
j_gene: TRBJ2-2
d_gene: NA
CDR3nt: TGTGCCAGCAGTCTCGCGGCTAGCACTTTGTCCGGGGAGCTGTCTTTT
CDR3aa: CASSLAASTLSGELSF

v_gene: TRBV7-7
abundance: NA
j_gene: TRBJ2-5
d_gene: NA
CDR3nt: TGTGCCAGCAGCCCGGTTTTCGTCGGAGAGACCCAGTACTTC
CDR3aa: CASSPVFVGETQYF

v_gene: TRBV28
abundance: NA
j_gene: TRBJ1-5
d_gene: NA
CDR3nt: TGTGCCAGCAAAGGGAGGGGGGGACCTAGGCAGCCCCAGCATTTT
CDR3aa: CASKGRGGPRQPQHF

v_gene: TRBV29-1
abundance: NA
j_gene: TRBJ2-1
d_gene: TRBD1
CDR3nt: TGCAGCGTTGAGGGGGGGACAGGGGAGAATGAGCAGTTCTTC
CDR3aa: CSVEGGTGENEQFF

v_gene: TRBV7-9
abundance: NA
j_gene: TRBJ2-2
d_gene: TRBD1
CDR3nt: TGTGCCAGCAGCTTATCAGGGGGCGCGGACGGGGAGCTGTTTTTT
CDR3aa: CASSLSGGADGELFF

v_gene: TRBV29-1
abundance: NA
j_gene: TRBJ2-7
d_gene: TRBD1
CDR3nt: TGCAGCGTTGTCGGCAAGACAGGGGGTTCCTACGAGCAGTACTTC
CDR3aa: CSVVGKTGGSYEQYF

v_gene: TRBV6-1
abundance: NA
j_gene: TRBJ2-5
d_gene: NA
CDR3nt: TGTGCCAGCACTTACGGCGGCCGGGGGGAGACCCAGTACTTC
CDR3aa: CASTYGGRGETQYF

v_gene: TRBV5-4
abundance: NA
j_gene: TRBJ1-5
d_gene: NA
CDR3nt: TGTGCCAGCAGCTTTTGGGGGGGCAATCAGCCCCAGCATTTT
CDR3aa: CASSFWGGNQPQHF

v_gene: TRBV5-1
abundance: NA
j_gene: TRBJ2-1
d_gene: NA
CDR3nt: TGCGCCAGCAACAGGGCAGGGTGGGATGAGCAGTTCTTC
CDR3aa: CASNRAGWDEQFF

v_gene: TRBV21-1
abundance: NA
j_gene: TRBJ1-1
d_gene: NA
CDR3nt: TGTGCCAGCAGCAAAGGGGGGCTTGGGACGGACCCGAGTGTAACTGAAGCTTTCTTT
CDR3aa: CASSKGGLGTDPSVTEAFF

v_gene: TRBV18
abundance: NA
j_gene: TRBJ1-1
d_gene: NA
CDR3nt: TGTGCCAGCTCACCACCGACGGGGTGGGACACTGAAGCTTTCTTT
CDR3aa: CASSPPTGWDTEAFF

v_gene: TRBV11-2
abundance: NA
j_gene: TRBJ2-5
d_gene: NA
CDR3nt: TGTGCCAGCAGCTTAGATCGAATAGCGCTGAGAGCCCAGTACTTC
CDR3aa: CASSLDRIALRAQYF

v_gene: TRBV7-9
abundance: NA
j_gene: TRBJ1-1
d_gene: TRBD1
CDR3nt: TGTGCCAGCAGCAACGAAGGGGACAGGGGGCTCTTT
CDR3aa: CASSNEGDRGLF

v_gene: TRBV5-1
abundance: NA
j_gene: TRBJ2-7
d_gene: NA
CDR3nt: TGCGCCAGCAGTGAAGGGGTCCTCTACGAGCAGTACTTC
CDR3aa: CASSEGVLYEQYF

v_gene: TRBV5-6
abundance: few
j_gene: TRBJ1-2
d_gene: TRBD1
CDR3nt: TGTGCCAGCAGCTTGGGGGGGACAGGGTCCGATGGCTACACCTTC
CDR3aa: CASSLGGTGSDGYTF

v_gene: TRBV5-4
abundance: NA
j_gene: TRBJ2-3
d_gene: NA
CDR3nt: TGTGCCAGCTTAATCCCGGGGACAGATACGCAGTATTTT
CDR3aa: CASLIPGTDTQYF

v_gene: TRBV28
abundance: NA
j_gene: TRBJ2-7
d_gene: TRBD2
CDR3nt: TGTGCCAGTGATATAGCGGGAGGGGGCCGGGGGCAGTACTTC
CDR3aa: CASDIAGGGRGQYF

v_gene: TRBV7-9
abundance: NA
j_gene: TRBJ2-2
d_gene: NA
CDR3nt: TGTTCCAGCAGGACATCCGTTCTTAGGCAGGCGAACACCGGGGAGCTGTTTTTT
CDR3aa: CSSRTSVLRQANTGELFF

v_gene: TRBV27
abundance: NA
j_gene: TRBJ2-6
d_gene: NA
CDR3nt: TGTGCCAGCAGTTCAGCCGGGACAATCTCTGGGGCCAACGTCCTGACTTTC
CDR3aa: CASSSAGTISGANVLTF

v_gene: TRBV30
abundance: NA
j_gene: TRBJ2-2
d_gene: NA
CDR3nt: TGTGCCTGGAATCCACTCGAGGCAGCGAACACCGGGGAGCTGTTTTTT
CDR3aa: CAWNPLEAANTGELFF

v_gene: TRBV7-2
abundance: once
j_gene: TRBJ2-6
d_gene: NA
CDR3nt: TGTGCCAGCAGCTCGAGCTCTGGGGCCAACGTCCTGACTTTC
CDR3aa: CASSSSSGANVLTF

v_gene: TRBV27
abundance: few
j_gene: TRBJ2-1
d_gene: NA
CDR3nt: TGTGCCAGCAGTCTCCAGCCGGGTACGTACAATGAGCAGTTCTTC
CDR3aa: CASSLQPGTYNEQFF

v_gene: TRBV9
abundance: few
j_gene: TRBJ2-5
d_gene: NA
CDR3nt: TGTGCCAGCAGCGTAGGAGACATGGATGAAGAGACCCAGTACTTC
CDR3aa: CASSVGDMDEETQYF

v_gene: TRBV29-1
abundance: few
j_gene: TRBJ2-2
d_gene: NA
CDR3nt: TGCAGCGTTGCCTTTACGGGGGACACCGGGGAGCTGTTTTTT
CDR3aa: CSVAFTGDTGELFF

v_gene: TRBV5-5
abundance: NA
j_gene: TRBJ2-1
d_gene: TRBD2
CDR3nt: TGTGCCAGCAGCTTGGGACTAGCGCAGACCTACAATGAGCAGTTCTTC
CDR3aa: CASSLGLAQTYNEQFF

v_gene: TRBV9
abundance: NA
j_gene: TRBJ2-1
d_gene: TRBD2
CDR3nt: TGTGCCAGCAGCAACGCCTTCGGGACTAGCGGATACAATGAGCAGTTCTTC
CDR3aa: CASSNAFGTSGYNEQFF

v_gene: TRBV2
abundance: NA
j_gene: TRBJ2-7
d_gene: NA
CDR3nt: TGTGCCAGCAGTGGCGTCGGGAGCGTCCGGAACGAGCAGTACTTC
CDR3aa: CASSGVGSVRNEQYF

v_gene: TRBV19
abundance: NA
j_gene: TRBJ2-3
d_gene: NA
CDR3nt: TGTGCCAGTAGCTTGTTAAGCACAGATACGCAGTATTTT
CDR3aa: CASSLLSTDTQYF

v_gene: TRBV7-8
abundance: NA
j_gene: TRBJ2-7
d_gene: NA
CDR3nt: TGTGCCAGCAGCCCCTTTGCCCGGACAGCCCTACACTACGAGCAGTACTTC
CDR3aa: CASSPFARTALHYEQYF

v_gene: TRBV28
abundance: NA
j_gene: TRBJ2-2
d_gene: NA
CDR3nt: TGTGCCAGCAGTTTGAGCGTTACGAACACCGGGGAGCTGTTTTTT
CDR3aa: CASSLSVTNTGELFF

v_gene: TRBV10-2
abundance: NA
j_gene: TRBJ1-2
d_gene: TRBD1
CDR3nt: TGCGCCAGCAGTGAGGGACCGGGACAGGTACCTCGGGACTATGGCTACACCTTC
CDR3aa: CASSEGPGQVPRDYGYTF

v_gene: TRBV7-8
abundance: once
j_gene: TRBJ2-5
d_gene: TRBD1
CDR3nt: TGTGCCAGCAGCACGCTGACAGGGAAAGTGGAGACCCAGTACTTC
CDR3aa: CASSTLTGKVETQYF

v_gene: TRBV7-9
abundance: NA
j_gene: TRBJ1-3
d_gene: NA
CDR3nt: TGTGCCAGCAGCTTACTGTTGGGGGGAATATCTGGAAACACCATATATTTT
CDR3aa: CASSLLLGGISGNTIYF

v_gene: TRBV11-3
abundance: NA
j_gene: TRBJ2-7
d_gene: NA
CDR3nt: TGTGCCAGCAGCTTATGGGGAGGACCCTCCTACGAGCAGTACTTC
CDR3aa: CASSLWGGPSYEQYF

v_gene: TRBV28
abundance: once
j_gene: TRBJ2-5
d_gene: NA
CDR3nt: TGTGCCAGCAGTTTAGTACAAGAGACCCAGTACTTC
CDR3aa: CASSLVQETQYF

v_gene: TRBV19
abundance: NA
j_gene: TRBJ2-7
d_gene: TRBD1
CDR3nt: TGTGCCAGTAGTATGGGGACAGGGTTAGGGGAGCAGTACTTC
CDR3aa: CASSMGTGLGEQYF

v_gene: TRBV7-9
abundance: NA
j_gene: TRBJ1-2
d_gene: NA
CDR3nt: TGTGCCAGCAGCCCGAACCTCAGGTCCTTGGCTTATGGCTACACCTTC
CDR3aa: CASSPNLRSLAYGYTF

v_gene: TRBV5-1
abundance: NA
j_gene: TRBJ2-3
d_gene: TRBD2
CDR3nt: TGCGCCAGCTGCTCCAGCGGGGGACGCACAGATACGCAGTATTTT
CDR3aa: CASCSSGGRTDTQYF

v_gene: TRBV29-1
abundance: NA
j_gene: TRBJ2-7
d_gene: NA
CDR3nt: TGCAGCGTTGTTACACAGGGTGCCACCTACGAGCAGTACTTC
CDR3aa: CSVVTQGATYEQYF

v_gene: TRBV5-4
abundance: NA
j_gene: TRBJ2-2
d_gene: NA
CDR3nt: TGTGCCAGCAGCGCACAAAGGGGGACACAGGGTAACGGGGAGCTGTTTTTT
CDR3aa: CASSAQRGTQGNGELFF

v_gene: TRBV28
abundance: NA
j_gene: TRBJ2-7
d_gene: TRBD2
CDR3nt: TGTGCCAGCAAAGGGGGGGCGGGAGGGTACGAGCAGTACTTC
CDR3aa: CASKGGAGGYEQYF